Listed here are 9 T cell receptor beta chains from one sample, sequenced in a study of blood T cell repertoires in COVID-19. Measured with immunoSEQ multiplex PCR; TCRdb has only the in-frame clones, and not every one. The sample has over 250,000 clones; 80% to 90% are singletons. Sequenced material: peripheral blood. The receptors were gathered from a woman in her 70s with acute or convalescent COVID-19.

The genes are TRBV9 and TRBJ1-2; TRBD1 agrees at 7 bases. This CDR3 has 14 residues. The V gene's germline CDR1 is SGDLS and CDR2 YYNGEE. J was trimmed by 5 bases and V by 0 bases; bases with no gene match: 4. This CDR3 reads CASSVGTGDYGYTF. DNA for the CDR3: TGTGCCAGCAGCGTAGGGACAGGTGATTATGGCTACACCTTC.

This chain connects TRBV3-1 (or the pseudogene TRBV3-2) to TRBJ1-2, with D possibly matching TRBD1 (6 bases). This CDR3 is 16 amino acids long. The germline V and J ends were trimmed by 6 bases and 4 bases, with 21 bases remaining between them. Germline values: CDR1 LGHDT, CDR2 YNNKEL (reference sequence). CDR3 amino acids: CASRPLSGAPSYGYTF. The CDR3 nucleotides read TGTGCCAGCAGACCCCTTTCAGGGGCGCCTAGCTATGGCTACACCTTC.

This chain joins TRBV5-4 and TRBJ2-2; perhaps TRBD2 as D (7 bases). The CDR3 sequence is 15 residues long. Germline V CDR1 and CDR2: SGHNT, YYREEE (reference sequence). V lost 3 bases and J lost 0, with 9 bases in between. For the CDR3, the DNA is TGTGCCAGCAGCTGGGGGGGCTCGAACACCGGGGAGCTGTTTTTT. Translated: CASSWGGSNTGELFF. The full variable domain, with the rest looked up from reference TRBV5-4 and TRBJ2-2, is ETGVTQSPTHLIKTRGQQVTLRCSSQSGHNTVSWYQQALGQGPQFIFQYYREEENGRGNFPPRFSGLQFPNYSSELNVNALELDDSALYLCASSWGGSNTGELFFGEGSRLTVL.

This sequence joins TRBV15 and TRBJ2-3, with D tentatively TRBD1 (6 bases). Germline V lookup: CDR1 LNHNV, CDR2 YYDKDF (reference sequence). The V and J ends lost 0 bases and 9 bases respectively, with 13 bases between them. The CDR3 is 14 amino acids. The DNA of the CDR3 is TGTGCCACCAGCAGAGATAACCTCAGGGGAACGCAGTATTTT. Its protein product is CATSRDNLRGTQYF.

A few counts support this clone. This chain links TRBV10-3 with TRBJ1-1, with a tentative D call TRBD1 (5 bases). From germline, CDR1 is ENHRY and CDR2 SYGVKD. The V gene lost 6 bases and the J gene lost 1 base, with 9 bases spanning the gap. The CDR3 covers 13 residues. The CDR3 DNA reads as TGTGCCATCAGCAGTCAGGGGAACACTGAAGCTTTCTTT. Translation gives CAISSQGNTEAFF.

V usage is TRBV5-1 and J usage is TRBJ2-2, with 8 positions matching TRBD1. Germline V gene sequence: CDR1 SGHRS, CDR2 YFSETQ. This CDR3 spans 14 amino acids. V was pared by 4 bases and J by 3 bases, with 2 bases of the junction left unmatched. The CDR3 sequence: CASSEQGDTGELFF. In DNA, the CDR3 is TGCGCCAGCAGCGAACAGGGGGACACCGGGGAGCTGTTTTTT.

This clone was counted once. The chain links TRBV10-1 to TRBJ2-1; TRBD2 agrees at 7 bases. This CDR3 region has 17 residues. After removal of 0 bases from V and 4 bases from J, the junction contained 9 bases not matched to a gene. Germline loops: CDR1 WNHNN, CDR2 SYGVQD (reference sequence). CDR3 sequence (DNA): TGCGCCAGCAGTGAGTCGGCGGGGGAGAGGGGTTACAATGAGCAGTTCTTC. Translated, it gives CASSESAGERGYNEQFF.

About this clone: Germline and junction disagree at one end, which may indicate a read error. The J gene is TRBJ1-3, the V gene TRBV6-5; 8 positions match TRBD1. The germline CDR1 and CDR2 sequences are MNHEY and SVGAGI. The CDR3 runs to 14 residues. The CDR3 nucleotides read TGTGCCAGCAGCCGACAGGGGCGTGGAGACACCATATATTTT. Protein sequence: CASSRQGRGDTIYF.

The chain has TRBV7-9 and TRBJ1-2; TRBD1 matches 8 bases. Trimming at V came to 5 bases and at J to 4 bases, leaving 3 bases not matched to a gene. In germline, CDR1 is SEHNR, CDR2 FQNEAQ (reference sequence). This CDR3 has 13 amino acids. CDR3 sequence (DNA): TGTGCCAGCAGCACTACAGGGGGCTATGGCTACACCTTC. The encoded protein is CASSTTGGYGYTF. The full variable domain, in which reference TRBV7-9 and TRBJ1-2 provide the parts outside the CDR3, is DTGVSQNPRHKITKRGQNVTFRCDPISEHNRLYWYRQTLGQGPEFLTYFQNEAQLEKSRLLSDRFSAERPKGSFSTLEIQRTEQGDSAMYLCASSTTGGYGYTFGSGTRLTVV.